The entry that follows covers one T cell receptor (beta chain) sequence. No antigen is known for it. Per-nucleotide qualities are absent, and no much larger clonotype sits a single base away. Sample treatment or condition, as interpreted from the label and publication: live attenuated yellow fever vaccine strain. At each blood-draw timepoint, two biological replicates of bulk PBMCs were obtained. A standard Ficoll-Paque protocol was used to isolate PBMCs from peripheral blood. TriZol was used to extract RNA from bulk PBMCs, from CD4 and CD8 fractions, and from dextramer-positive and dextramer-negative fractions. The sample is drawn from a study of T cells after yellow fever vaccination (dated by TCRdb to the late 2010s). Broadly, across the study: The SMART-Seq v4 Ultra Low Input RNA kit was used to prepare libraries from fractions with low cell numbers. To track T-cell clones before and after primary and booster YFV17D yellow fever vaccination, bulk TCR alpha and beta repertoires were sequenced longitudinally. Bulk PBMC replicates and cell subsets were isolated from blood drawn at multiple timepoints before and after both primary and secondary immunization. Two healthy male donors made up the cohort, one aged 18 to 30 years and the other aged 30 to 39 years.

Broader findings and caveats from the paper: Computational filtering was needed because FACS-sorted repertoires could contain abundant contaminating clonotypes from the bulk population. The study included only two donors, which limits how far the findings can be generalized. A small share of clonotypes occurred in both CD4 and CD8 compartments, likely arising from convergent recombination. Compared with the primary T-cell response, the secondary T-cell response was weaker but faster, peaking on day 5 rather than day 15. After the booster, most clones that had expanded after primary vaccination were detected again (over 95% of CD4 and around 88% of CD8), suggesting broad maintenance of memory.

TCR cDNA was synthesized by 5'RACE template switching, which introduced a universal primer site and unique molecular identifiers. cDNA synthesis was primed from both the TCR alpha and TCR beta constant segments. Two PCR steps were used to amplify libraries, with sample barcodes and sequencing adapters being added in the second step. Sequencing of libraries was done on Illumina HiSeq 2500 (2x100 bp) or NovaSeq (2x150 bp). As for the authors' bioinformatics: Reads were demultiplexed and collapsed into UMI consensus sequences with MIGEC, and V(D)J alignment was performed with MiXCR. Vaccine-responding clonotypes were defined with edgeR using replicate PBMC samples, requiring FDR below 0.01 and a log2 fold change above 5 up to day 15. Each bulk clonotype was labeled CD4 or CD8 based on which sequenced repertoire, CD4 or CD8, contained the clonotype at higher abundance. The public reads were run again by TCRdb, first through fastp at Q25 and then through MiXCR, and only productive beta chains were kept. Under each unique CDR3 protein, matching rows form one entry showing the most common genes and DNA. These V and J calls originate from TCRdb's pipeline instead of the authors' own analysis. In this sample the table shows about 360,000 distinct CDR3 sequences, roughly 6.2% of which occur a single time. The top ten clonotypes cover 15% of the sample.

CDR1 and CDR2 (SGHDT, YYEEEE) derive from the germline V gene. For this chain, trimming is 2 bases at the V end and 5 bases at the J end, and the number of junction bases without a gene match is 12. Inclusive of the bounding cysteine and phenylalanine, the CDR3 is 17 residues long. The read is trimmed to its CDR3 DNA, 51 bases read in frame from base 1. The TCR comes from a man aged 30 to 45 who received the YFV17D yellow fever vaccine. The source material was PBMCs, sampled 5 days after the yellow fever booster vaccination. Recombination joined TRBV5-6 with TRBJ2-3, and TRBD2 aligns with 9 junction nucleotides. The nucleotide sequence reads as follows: TGTGCCAGCAGCTTCCGCGGGAGGGCCTTTGGCCGAGATACGCAGTATTTT. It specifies CASSFRGRAFGRDTQYF. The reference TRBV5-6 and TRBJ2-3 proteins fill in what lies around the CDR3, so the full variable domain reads DAGVTQSPTHLIKTRGQQVTLRCSPKSGHDTVSWYQQALGQGPQFIFQYYEEEERQRGNFPDRFSGHQFPNYSSELNVNALLLGDSALYLCASSFRGRAFGRDTQYFGPGTRLTVL.